This T cell receptor (beta chain) was recorded in a study of blood T cell repertoires in COVID-19. TCRdb's table, derived via immunoSEQ multiplex PCR, lists solely in-frame clones and lacks some. The sample has over 150,000 clones, approximately 86% seen once. The sequence was obtained from a man between 60 and 75 years old with COVID-19, enrolled during active disease. Sequencing was performed on peripheral blood.

This CDR3 is CASSPKMLLAGVTYEQYF. The CDR3, as DNA: TGTGCCAGCAGTCCAAAAATGTTACTAGCGGGAGTCACCTACGAGCAGTACTTC. The chain recombines TRBV27 with TRBJ2-7; 11 bases fit TRBD2. The CDR3 is made up of 18 amino acids. J was trimmed by 2 bases and V by 5 bases; bases with no gene match: 14. Germline assignment: CDR1 MNHEY and CDR2 SMNVEV (reference sequence).